This T cell receptor beta chain came from a study of blood T cell repertoires in COVID-19. In the study overall: From the United States, Italy and Spain came samples of acute and convalescent COVID-19. The analysed material was cDNA or gDNA that came from T cells, B-cell-depleted T cells, or PBMCs.

This CDR3 is built from 15 residues. Germline V CDR1 and CDR2: LNHDA, SQIVND (reference sequence). Trimming cost V 3 bases and J 2 bases; bases outside gene matches: 3. Original processing notes: How many nucleated cells were present was estimated from reference gene primer amplification. Profiled with immunoSEQ multiplex PCR; TCRdb holds only in-frame clones, not every one. Clone size and the V and J calls come from that table; the DNA yielded D and trimming. Of 100,000 to 150,000 clones in the sample, under 85% were seen once. The clonotype was recovered from a man in his 60s with acute or convalescent COVID-19. The genes are TRBV19 and TRBJ2-3; 9 nucleotides align to TRBD1. The source material was peripheral blood. The CDR3, as DNA: TGTGCCAGTAGTATGGGGACAGGGATCACAGATACGCAGTATTTT. Translating gives CASSMGTGITDTQYF. Full variable domain (outside the CDR3, taken from reference TRBV19 and TRBJ2-3): DGGITQSPKYLFRKEGQNVTLSCEQNLNHDAMYWYRQDPGQGLRLIYYSQIVNDFQKGDIAEGYSVSREKKESFPLTVTSAQKNPTAFYLCASSMGTGITDTQYFGPGTRLTVL.